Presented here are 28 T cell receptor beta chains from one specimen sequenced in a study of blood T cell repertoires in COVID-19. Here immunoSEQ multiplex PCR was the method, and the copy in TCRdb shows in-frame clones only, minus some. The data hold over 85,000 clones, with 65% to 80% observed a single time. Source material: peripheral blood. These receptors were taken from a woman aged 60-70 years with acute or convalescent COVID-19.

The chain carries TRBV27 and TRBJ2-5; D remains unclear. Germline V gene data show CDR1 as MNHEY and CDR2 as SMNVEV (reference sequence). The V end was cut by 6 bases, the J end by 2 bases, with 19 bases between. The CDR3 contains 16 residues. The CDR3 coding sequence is TGTGCCAGCAGAGAAAACTCGGGTTTTTCACAAGAGACCCAGTACTTC. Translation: CASRENSGFSQETQYF.

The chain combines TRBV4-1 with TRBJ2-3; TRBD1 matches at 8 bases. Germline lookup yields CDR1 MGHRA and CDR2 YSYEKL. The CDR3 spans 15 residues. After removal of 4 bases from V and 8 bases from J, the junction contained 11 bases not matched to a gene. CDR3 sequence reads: CASSLGQGRSGTQYF. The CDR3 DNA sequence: TGCGCCAGCAGCCTAGGACAGGGTAGATCTGGTACGCAGTATTTT.

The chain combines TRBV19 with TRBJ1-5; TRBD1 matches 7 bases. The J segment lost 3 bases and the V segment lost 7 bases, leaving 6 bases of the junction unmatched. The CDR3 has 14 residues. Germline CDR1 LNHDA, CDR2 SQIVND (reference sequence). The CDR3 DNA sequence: TGTGCCAGTACCGGGACAGTAGACAATCAGCCCCAGCATTTT. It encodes CASTGTVDNQPQHF.

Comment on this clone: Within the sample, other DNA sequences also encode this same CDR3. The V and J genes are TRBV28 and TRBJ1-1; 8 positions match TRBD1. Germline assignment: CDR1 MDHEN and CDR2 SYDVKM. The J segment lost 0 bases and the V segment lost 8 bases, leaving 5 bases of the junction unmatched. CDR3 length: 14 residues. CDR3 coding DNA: TGTGCCAGCCTTTACAGGGGGATGAACACTGAAGCTTTCTTT. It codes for CASLYRGMNTEAFF.

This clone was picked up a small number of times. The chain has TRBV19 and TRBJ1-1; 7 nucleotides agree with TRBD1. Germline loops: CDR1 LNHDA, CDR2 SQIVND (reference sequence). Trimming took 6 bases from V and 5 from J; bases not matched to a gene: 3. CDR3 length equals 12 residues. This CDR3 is CASRTGPTEAFF. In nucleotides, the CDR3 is TGTGCCAGTAGGACAGGGCCGACTGAAGCTTTCTTT.

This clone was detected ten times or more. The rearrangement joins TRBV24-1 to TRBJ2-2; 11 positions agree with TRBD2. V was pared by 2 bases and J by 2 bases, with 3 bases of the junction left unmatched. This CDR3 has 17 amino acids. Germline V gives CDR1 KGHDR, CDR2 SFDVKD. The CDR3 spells CATSDYSGGENTGELFF. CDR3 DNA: TGTGCCACCAGTGATTATAGCGGGGGGGAAAACACCGGGGAGCTGTTTTTT.

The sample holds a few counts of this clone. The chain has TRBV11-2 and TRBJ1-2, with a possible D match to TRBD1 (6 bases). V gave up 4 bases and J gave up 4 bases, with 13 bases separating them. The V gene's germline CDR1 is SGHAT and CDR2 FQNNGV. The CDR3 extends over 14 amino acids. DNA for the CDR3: TGTGCCAGCAGCTCACCGGACAGATTCTATGGCTACACCTTC. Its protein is CASSSPDRFYGYTF.

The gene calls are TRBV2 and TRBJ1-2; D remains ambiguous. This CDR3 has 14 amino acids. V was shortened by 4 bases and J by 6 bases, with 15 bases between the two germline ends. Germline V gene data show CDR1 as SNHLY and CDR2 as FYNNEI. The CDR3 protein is CASSVRLGLDGYTF. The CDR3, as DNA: TGTGCCAGCAGTGTAAGGCTGGGCTTAGATGGCTACACCTTC. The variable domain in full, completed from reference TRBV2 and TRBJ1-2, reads EPEVTQTPSHQVTQMGQEVILRCVPISNHLYFYWYRQILGQKVEFLVSFYNNEISEKSEIFDDQFSVERPDGSNFTLKIRSTKLEDSAMYFCASSVRLGLDGYTFGSGTRLTVV.

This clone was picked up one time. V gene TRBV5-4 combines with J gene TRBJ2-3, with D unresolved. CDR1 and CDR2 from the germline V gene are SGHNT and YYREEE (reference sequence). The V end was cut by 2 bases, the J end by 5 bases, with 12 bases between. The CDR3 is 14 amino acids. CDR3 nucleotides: TGTGCCAGCAGCTTCGCAAGCGACGGAGATACGCAGTATTTT. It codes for CASSFASDGDTQYF.

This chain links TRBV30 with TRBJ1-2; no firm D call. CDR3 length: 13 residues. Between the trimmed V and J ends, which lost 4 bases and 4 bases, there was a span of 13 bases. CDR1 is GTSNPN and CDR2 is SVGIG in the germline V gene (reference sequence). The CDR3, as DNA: TGTGCCTGGATACCGCAGGATCGCTATGGCTACACCTTC. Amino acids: CAWIPQDRYGYTF.

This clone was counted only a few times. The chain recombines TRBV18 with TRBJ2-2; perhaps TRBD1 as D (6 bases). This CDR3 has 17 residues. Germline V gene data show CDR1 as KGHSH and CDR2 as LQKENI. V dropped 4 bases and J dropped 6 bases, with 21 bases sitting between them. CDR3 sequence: CASSHGTRRQGAGELFF. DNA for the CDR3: TGTGCCAGCTCACACGGGACACGGCGCCAAGGCGCCGGGGAGCTGTTTTTT.

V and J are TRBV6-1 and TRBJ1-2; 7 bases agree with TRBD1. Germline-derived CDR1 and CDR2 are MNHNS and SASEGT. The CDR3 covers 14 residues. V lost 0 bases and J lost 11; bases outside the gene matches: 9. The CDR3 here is CASSEAGRQGGYTF. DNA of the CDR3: TGTGCCAGCAGTGAAGCTGGGAGACAGGGAGGTTACACCTTC.

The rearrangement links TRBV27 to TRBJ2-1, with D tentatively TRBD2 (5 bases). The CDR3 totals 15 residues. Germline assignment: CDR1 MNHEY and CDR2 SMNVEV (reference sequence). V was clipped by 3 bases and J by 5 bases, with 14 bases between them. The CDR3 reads CASSLFPRGNNEQFF. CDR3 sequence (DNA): TGTGCCAGCAGTTTGTTCCCCCGGGGTAACAATGAGCAGTTCTTC.

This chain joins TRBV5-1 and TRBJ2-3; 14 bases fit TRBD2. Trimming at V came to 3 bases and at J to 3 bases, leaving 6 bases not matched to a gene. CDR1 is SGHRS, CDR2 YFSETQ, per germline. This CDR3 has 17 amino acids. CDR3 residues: CASSSSTSGGATDTQYF. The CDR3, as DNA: TGCGCCAGCAGCTCCTCGACTAGCGGGGGGGCAACAGATACGCAGTATTTT.

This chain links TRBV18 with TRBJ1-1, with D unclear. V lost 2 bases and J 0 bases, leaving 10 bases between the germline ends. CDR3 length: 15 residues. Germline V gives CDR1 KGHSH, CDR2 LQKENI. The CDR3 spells CASSPISQMNTEAFF. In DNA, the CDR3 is TGTGCCAGCTCACCAATCTCACAGATGAACACTGAAGCTTTCTTT.

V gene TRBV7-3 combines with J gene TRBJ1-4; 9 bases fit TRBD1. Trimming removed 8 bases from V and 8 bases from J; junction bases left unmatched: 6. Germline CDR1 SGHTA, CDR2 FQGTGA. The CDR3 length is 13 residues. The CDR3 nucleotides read TGTGCCAGCCCGGGACAGGGACACGAAAAACTGTTTTTT. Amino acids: CASPGQGHEKLFF.

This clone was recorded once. The CDR3 protein is CASSSLISNEQFF. CDR3 DNA sequence: TGCGCCAGCAGCTCCTTGATTAGTAATGAGCAGTTCTTC. The rearrangement uses TRBV5-1 and TRBJ2-1; D not certain. The CDR3 is 13 residues long. V was shortened by 3 bases and J by 7 bases, with 11 bases between the two germline ends. Germline V gene lookup returns CDR1 SGHRS and CDR2 YFSETQ.

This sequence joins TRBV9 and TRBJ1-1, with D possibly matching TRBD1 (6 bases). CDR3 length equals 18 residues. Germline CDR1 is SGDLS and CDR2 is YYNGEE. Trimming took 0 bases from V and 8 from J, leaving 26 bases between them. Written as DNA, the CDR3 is TGTGCCAGCAGCGTAGGGATATCCGGGACAACCAGGGGTAAAGAAGCTTTCTTT. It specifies CASSVGISGTTRGKEAFF. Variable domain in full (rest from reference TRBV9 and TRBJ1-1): DSGVTQTPKHLITATGQRVTLRCSPRSGDLSVYWYQQSLDQGLQFLIQYYNGEERAKGNILERFSAQQFPDLHSELNLSSLELGDSALYFCASSVGISGTTRGKEAFFGQGTRLTVV.

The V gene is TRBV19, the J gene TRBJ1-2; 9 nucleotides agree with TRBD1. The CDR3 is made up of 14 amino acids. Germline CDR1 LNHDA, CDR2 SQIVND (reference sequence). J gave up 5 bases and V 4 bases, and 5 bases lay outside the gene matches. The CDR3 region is CASSTEQGAYGYTF. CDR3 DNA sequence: TGTGCCAGTAGTACGGAACAGGGGGCGTATGGCTACACCTTC.

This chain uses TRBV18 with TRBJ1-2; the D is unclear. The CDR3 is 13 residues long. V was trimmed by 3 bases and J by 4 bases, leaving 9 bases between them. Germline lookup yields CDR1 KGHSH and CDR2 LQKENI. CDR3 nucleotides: TGTGCCAGCTCACCTCAGGTTAGCTATGGCTACACCTTC. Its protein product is CASSPQVSYGYTF.

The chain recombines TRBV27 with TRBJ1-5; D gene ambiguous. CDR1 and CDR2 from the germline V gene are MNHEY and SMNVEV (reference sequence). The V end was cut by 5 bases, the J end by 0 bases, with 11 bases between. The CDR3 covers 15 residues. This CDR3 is CASSRSGYSNQPQHF. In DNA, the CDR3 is TGTGCCAGCAGTAGGTCAGGTTATAGCAATCAGCCCCAGCATTTT.

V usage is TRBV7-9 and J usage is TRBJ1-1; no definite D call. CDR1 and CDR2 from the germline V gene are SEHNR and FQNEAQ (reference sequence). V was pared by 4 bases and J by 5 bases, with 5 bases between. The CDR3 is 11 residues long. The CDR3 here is CASSSSTEAFF. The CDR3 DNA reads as TGTGCCAGCAGCTCTAGTACTGAAGCTTTCTTT.

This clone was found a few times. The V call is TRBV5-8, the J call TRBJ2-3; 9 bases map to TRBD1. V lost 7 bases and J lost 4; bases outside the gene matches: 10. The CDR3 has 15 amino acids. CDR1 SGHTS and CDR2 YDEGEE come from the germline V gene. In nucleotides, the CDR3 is TGTGCCAGCGGAAAACAGGGGGCGCGCGCAGATACGCAGTATTTT. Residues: CASGKQGARADTQYF.

The CDR3 spells CAWSQATGVTEAFF. The CDR3 nucleotides are TGTGCCTGGAGTCAGGCAACAGGGGTTACTGAAGCTTTCTTT. J is TRBJ1-1 and V is TRBV30, with 7 bases that match TRBD1. The ends lost 2 bases at V and 5 bases at J; junction bases unmatched: 8. This CDR3 comprises 14 residues. Germline CDR1 is GTSNPN and CDR2 is SVGIG (reference sequence).

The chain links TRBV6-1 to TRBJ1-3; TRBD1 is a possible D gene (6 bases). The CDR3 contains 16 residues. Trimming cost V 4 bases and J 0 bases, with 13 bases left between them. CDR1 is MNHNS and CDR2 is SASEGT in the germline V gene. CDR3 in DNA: TGTGCCAGCAGTGGCTCGGGACATTTCTCTGGAAACACCATATATTTT. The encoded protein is CASSGSGHFSGNTIYF.

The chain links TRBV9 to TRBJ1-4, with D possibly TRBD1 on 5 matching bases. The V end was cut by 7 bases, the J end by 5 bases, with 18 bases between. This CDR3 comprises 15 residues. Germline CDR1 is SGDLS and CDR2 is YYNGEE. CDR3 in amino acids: CASQPRAGPNEKLFF. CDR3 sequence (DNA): TGTGCCAGCCAACCCAGGGCAGGCCCAAATGAAAAACTGTTTTTT.

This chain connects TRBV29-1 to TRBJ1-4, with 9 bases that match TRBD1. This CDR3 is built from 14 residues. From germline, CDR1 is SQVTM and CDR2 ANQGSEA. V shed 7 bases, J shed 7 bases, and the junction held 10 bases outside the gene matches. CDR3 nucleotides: TGCAGCGGCCGGACAGGGGCGCAGGTTGAAAAACTGTTTTTT. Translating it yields CSGRTGAQVEKLFF.

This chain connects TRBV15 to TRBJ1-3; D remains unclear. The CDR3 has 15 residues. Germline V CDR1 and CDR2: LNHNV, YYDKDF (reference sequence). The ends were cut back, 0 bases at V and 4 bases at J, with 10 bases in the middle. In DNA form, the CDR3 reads TGTGCCACCAGCAGAGATTTAACAGAAGGAAACACCATATATTTT. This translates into CATSRDLTEGNTIYF.